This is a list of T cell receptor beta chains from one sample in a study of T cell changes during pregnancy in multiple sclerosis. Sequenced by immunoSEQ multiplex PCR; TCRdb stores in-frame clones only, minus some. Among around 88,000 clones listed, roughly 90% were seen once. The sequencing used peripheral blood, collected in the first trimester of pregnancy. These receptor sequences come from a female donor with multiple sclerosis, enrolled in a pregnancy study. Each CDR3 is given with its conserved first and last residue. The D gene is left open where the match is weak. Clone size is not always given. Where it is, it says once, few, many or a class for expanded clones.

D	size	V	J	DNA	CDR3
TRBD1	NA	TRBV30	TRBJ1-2	TGTGCCTGGAGAACAGGGGACACTCAAAAAATACACTATGGCTACACCTTC	CAWRTGDTQKIHYGYTF
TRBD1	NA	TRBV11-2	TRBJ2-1	TGTGCCAGCAGCTTTCGACAGGGGGCGGGCAACAATGAGCAGTTCTTC	CASSFRQGAGNNEQFF
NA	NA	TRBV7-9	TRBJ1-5	TGTGCCAGCAGCTTAGCGCAGGGCCAGCCCCAGCATTTT	CASSLAQGQPQHF
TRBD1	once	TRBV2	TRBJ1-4	TGTGCCAGCAGTATCGACAGGGATAATGAAAAACTGTTTTTT	CASSIDRDNEKLFF
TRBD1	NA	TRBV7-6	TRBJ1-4	TGTGCCAGCAGCTCTGGGGCCGGGACAGGGGTTGAAAAACTGTTTTTT	CASSSGAGTGVEKLFF
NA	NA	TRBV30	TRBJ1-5	TGTGCCTGGAGTGTAATCGGGGATCAGCCCCAGCATTTT	CAWSVIGDQPQHF
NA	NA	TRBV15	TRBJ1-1	TGTGCCACCAGCCACACGGGACTTTTGAACACTGAAGCTTTCTTT	CATSHTGLLNTEAFF
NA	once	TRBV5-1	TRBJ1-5	TGCGCCAGCAGCTTGCAAACAGGGTTAAATCAGCCCCAGCATTTT	CASSLQTGLNQPQHF
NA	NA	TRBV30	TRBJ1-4	TGTGCCTGCCACACTCAAGGAGTTGAAAAACTGTTTTTT	CACHTQGVEKLFF
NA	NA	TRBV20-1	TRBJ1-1	TGCAGTGCTAGAGAGGGCATAGAAGCTTTCTTT	CSAREGIEAFF
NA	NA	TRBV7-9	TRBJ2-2	TGTGCCAGCACTCAAGGAGCCTCGAACACCGGGGAGCTGTTTTTT	CASTQGASNTGELFF